This TCR beta chain was identified in a study of CD8+CD57+ T cells in acquired aplastic anemia. About this clonotype: Its target is not known.

The CDR3 is 16 amino acids. Trimming took off 5 bases at V and 5 bases at J, with 18 bases between the two ends. Germline V lookup: CDR1 MNHEY, CDR2 SVGAGI. Study outcomes and limitations: Patients shared about 30 CD8+ CDR3 sequences with controls. Patient and control CD8+ Simpson's diversity was not significantly different.

CDR3 and TCR beta VDJ profiling relied on a genomic DNA template. MiXCR, applied by TCRdb to the reads, yields one record per CDR3 protein. The sample records under 350,000 distinct CDR3 sequences, about 56% being singletons. Sequencing was carried out using sorted CD4+, CD8+, or CD8+CD57+ T cells (not recorded which) from PBMCs. J is TRBJ1-4 and V is TRBV6-5; D perhaps matches TRBD1 (6 bases). The clonotype was recovered from a human donor with severe aplastic anemia or a healthy control (not recorded which). The CDR3 loop reads CASSTSGGPLNEKLFF. CDR3 coding DNA: TGTGCCAGCAGTACTAGCGGGGGGCCACTCAATGAAAAACTGTTTTTT.